This T cell receptor (beta chain) was found in a study of T cell responses to AZD1222 COVID-19 vaccine. Study results and limitations: Repertoire sampling occurred only after the peak T cell response. Mapped onto spike, vaccine-associated CD4 TCRs spanned it and were dominant at 160-218 and 743-854. Spike-specific TCR breadth and depth went up after people got two AZD1222 doses. Among the donors, most were white British and more were female, and clonal diversity was possibly underestimated.

Regarding this clone: No antigen is known for it.

Germline V lookup: CDR1 LNHDA, CDR2 SQIVND (reference sequence). The CDR3 is made up of 12 amino acids. V shed 6 bases and J shed 4 bases, with 9 bases lying between them. Only in-frame clones appear in the TCRdb table, and some are missing; sequencing was by immunoSEQ multiplex PCR. The profile covers under 150,000 clones, with approximately 93% appearing a single time and about 3% taken by the ten largest. This clonotype originated in an adult in good health. The source material was peripheral blood, sampled on day 0 of AZD1222 vaccination. The V gene is TRBV19, the J gene TRBJ1-2; D not certain. CDR3 amino acids: CASRDVVYGYTF. As DNA, the CDR3 is TGTGCCAGTAGGGACGTCGTCTATGGCTACACCTTC.